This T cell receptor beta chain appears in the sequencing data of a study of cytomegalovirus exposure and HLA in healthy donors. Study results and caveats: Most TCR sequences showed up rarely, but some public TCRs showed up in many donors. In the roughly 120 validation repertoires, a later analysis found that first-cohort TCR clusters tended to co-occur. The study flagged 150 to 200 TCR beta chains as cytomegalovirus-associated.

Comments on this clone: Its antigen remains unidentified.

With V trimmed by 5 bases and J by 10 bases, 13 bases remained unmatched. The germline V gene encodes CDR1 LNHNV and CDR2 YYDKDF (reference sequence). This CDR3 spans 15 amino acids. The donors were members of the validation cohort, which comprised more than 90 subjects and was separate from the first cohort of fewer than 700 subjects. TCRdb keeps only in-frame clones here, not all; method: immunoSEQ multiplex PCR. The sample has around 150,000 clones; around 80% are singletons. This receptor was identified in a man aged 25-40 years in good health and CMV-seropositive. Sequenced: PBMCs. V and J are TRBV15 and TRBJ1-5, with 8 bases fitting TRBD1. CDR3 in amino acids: CATSSQGAADNPQHF. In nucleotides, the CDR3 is TGTGCCACCAGCTCCCAGGGGGCGGCTGATAACCCCCAGCATTTT. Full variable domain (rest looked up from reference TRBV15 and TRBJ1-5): DAMVIQNPRYQVTQFGKPVTLSCSQTLNHNVMYWYQQKSSQAPKLLFHYYDKDFNNEADTPDNFQSRRPNTSFCFLDIRSPGLGDTAMYLCATSSQGAADNPQHFGDGTRLSIL.